The 10 T cell receptor beta chains below come from one sample, sequenced in a study of T-cell memory formation after mild COVID-19. Via MiXCR, TCRdb re-called the 5' RACE reads, giving one row per CDR3 protein. The sample includes roughly 500,000 distinct CDR3 sequences, roughly 22% of them seen just once. Sequenced sample: PBMCs or a T cell subset sorted from them (not recorded which). These receptors originate from an adult woman who had mild COVID-19 (a few samples of this study predate the infection). Cell type and time point are not known.

This clonotype was seen many times. The rearrangement uses TRBV5-4 and TRBJ2-3, with 10 bases identical to TRBD2. This CDR3 is built from 19 residues. CDR1 SGHNT and CDR2 YYREEE come from the germline V gene (reference sequence). With V trimmed by 2 bases and J by 2 bases, 14 bases remained unmatched. The CDR3 region has the DNA TGTGCCAGCAGCTTTGACGTAGCGGGGGGCCGTGTGGACACAGATACGCAGTATTTT. It yields the protein CASSFDVAGGRVDTDTQYF.

This clonotype has more than one count but fewer than ten. The chain combines TRBV12-3 or TRBV12-4 with TRBJ2-7; the D is unclear. This CDR3 is built from 12 residues. V lost 6 bases and J 0 bases, leaving 6 bases between the germline ends. The CDR3 coding sequence is TGTGCCAGCAGCGGTGTCTCCTACGAGCAGTACTTC. Translated, it gives CASSGVSYEQYF.

CDR3 bases: TGTGCCAGCAGGGGGCCGGGACAGCGATATAACTATGGCTACACCTTC. Translating gives CASRGPGQRYNYGYTF. The genes are TRBV12-3 or TRBV12-4 and TRBJ1-2, with 7 bases identical to TRBD1. The ends lost 6 bases at V and 1 base at J; junction bases unmatched: 11. This CDR3 contains 16 residues.

This chain connects TRBV24-1 to TRBJ2-3; maybe TRBD1 (5 bases). V was shortened by 3 bases and J by 5 bases, with 11 bases between the two germline ends. The CDR3 has 14 amino acids. Germline CDR1 reads KGHDR; CDR2 reads SFDVKD. The CDR3 DNA sequence: TGTGCCACCAGTGATCCTGCCGACAGAGATACGCAGTATTTT. Amino acid sequence: CATSDPADRDTQYF.

This clonotype was seen repeatedly, ten times or more. This sequence joins TRBV12-3 or TRBV12-4 and TRBJ2-5, with a weak D call TRBD1 (5 bases). This CDR3 spans 15 amino acids. Trimming pared 2 bases from V and 1 base from J, leaving 11 bases between. CDR3 in amino acids: CASSLSGLTQETQYF. The DNA for the CDR3 is TGTGCCAGCAGTTTATCAGGGCTCACCCAAGAGACCCAGTACTTC.

This clonotype was found many times. The chain is built from TRBV7-8 and TRBJ2-5, with D perhaps TRBD1 (6 bases). Between the trimmed V and J ends, which lost 1 base and 5 bases, there was a span of 17 bases. The CDR3 extends over 16 amino acids. Germline CDR1 reads SGHVS; CDR2 reads FQNEAQ. This CDR3 reads CASSLDSWGRRETQYF. The DNA for the CDR3 is TGTGCCAGCAGCTTAGATAGTTGGGGGCGTCGTGAGACCCAGTACTTC. The entire variable domain, with the rest obtained from reference TRBV7-8 and TRBJ2-5, is as follows: GAGVSQSPRYKVAKRGQDVALRCDPISGHVSLFWYQQALGQGPEFLTYFQNEAQLDKSGLPSDRFFAERPEGSVSTLKIQRTQQEDSAVYLCASSLDSWGRRETQYFGPGTRLLVL.

This sequence joins TRBV7-9 and TRBJ1-1; D may be TRBD1 (5 bases). The CDR3 covers 14 residues. V lost 5 bases to trimming and J lost 1 base, with 11 bases between them. Germline V gene lookup returns CDR1 SEHNR and CDR2 FQNEAQ (reference sequence). This CDR3 is CASSQGLQNTEAFF. The CDR3 nucleotides are TGTGCCAGCAGCCAGGGACTCCAGAACACTGAAGCTTTCTTT.

The gene calls are TRBV24-1 and TRBJ2-1; 13 positions match TRBD2. Losses at the gene ends were 4 bases for V and 6 bases for J; bases not matched to a gene: 5. This CDR3 comprises 16 residues. CDR1 is KGHDR, CDR2 SFDVKD, per germline. The CDR3 sequence is CATSDSTSGRANEQFF. CDR3 sequence (DNA): TGTGCCACCAGTGACTCAACTAGCGGGAGGGCCAATGAGCAGTTCTTC.

This clonotype was picked up a small number of times. The chain uses TRBV11-1 and TRBJ2-1, with a weak D call TRBD2 (5 bases). Germline CDR1 is SGHAT and CDR2 is FQDESV (reference sequence). V dropped 1 base and J dropped 0 bases, with 10 bases sitting between them. The CDR3 has 16 residues. The CDR3: CASSLEKRSSYNEQFF. DNA of the CDR3: TGTGCCAGCAGCTTAGAAAAGCGGAGCTCCTACAATGAGCAGTTCTTC.

This clonotype was recorded a few times. The chain carries TRBV24-1 and TRBJ2-7; D might be TRBD2 (6 bases). CDR3 length: 15 amino acids. The germline V gene has CDR1 KGHDR and CDR2 SFDVKD. V was clipped by 2 bases and J by 0 bases, with 10 bases between them. CDR3 protein: CATSDSWGDSYEQYF. The CDR3, as DNA: TGTGCCACCAGTGATTCGTGGGGGGACTCCTACGAGCAGTACTTC.